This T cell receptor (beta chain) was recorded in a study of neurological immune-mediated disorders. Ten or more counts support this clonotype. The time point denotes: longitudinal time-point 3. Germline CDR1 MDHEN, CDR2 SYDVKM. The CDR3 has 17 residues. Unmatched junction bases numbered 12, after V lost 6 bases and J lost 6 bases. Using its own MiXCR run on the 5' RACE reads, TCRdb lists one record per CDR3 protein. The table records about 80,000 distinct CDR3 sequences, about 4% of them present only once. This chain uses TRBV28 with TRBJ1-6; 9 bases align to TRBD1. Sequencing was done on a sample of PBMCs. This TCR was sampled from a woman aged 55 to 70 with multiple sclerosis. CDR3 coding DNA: TGTGCCAGCAGCTTCATCGGGACAGGGTCCCCTAATTCACCCCTCCACTTT. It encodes CASSFIGTGSPNSPLHF.